This entry concerns a single T cell receptor beta chain. Germline V CDR1 and CDR2: SGHRS, YFSETQ. Trimming cost V 4 bases and J 2 bases, with 15 bases left between them. The CDR3 runs 15 residues. The data stem from a study of blood T cell repertoires in COVID-19. Study-wide background: PBMCs, B-cell-depleted T cells, or T cells provided the cDNA or gDNA that made up the material.

Authors' data handling: Counts of nucleated cells, estimated from reference gene primer amplification, were obtained. The protocol was immunoSEQ multiplex PCR, while the TCRdb copy is restricted to in-frame clones and leaves out a portion. V, J and clone size derive from that table, while D and trimming were established from the DNA sequence. The table shows some 83,000 clones, with 86% occurring only once. The V call is TRBV5-1, the J call TRBJ1-1; D possibly corresponds to TRBD1 (6 bases). The receptor comes from a man older than 75 in a cohort sampled during active COVID-19. The sample comprised peripheral blood. The DNA of the CDR3 is TGCGCCAGCAGCGGCGCGGGGGGCCCAAACACTGAAGCTTTCTTT. Its protein product is CASSGAGGPNTEAFF.